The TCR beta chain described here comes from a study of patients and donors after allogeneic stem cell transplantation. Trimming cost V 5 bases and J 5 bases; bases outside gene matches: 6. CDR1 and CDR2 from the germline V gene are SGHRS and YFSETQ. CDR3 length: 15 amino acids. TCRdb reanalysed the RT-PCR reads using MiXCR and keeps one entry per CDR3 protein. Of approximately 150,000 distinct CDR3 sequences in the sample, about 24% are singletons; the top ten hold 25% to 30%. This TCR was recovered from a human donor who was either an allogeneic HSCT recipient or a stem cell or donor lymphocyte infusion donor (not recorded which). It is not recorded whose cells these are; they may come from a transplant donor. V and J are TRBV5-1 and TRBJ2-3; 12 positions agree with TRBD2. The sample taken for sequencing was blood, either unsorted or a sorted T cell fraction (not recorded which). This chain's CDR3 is CASSRLAGELDTQYF. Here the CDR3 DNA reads TGCGCCAGCAGTCGACTAGCGGGGGAGTTAGATACGCAGTATTTT.